This record concerns one TCR beta chain sequence. Data came from immunoSEQ multiplex PCR; TCRdb stores just in-frame clones and leaves some out. Altogether some 86,000 clones are present, more than 85% being singletons, with the ten largest covering about 3.8%. From germline, CDR1 is GTSNPN and CDR2 SVGIG (reference sequence). The CDR3 is 13 amino acids. With 3 bases removed from V and 7 bases from J, the gap between germline ends came to 15 bases. This sample is drawn from a study of cytomegalovirus exposure and HLA in healthy donors. Sequencing was done on a sample of PBMCs. V usage is TRBV30 and J usage is TRBJ1-2; tentative D call: TRBD1 (5 bases). The origin of this receptor is a young woman in good health and CMV-seronegative. As DNA, the CDR3 is TGTGCCTGGAGCTTGAGACAGCAATCTGGCTACACCTTC. It codes for CAWSLRQQSGYTF.